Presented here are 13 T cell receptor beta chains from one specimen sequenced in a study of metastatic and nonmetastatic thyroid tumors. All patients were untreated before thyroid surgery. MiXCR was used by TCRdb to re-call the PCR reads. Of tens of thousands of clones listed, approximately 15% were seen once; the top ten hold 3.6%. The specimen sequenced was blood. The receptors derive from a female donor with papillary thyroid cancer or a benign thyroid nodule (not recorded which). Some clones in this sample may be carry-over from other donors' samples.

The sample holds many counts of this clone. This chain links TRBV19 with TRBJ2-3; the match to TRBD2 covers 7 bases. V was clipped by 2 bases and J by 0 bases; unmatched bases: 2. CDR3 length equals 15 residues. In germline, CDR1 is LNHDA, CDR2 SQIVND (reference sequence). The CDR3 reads CASSITAGSTDTQYF. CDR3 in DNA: TGTGCCAGTAGTATAACAGCGGGGAGCACAGATACGCAGTATTTT.

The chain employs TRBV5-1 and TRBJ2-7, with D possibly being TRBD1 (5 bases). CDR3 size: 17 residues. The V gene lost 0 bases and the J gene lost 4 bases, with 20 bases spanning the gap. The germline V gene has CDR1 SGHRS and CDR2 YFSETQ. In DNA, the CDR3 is TGCGCCAGCAGCTTGGGGGCTGAGACTTGGGGCCGGTACGAGCAGTACTTC. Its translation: CASSLGAETWGRYEQYF.

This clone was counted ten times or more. CDR3 sequence: CATSRDLSYEQYF. CDR3 in DNA: TGTGCCACCAGCAGAGATCTCAGCTACGAGCAGTACTTC. The J gene is TRBJ2-7, the V gene TRBV15; no clear D gene. The CDR3 length is 13 residues. From germline, CDR1 is LNHNV and CDR2 YYDKDF (reference sequence). V shed 0 bases and J shed 3 bases, with 6 bases lying between them.

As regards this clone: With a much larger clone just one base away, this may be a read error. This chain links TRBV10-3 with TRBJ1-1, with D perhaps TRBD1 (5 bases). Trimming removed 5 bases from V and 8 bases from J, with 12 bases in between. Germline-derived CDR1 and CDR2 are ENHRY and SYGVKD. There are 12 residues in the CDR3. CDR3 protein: CAISSDRSEAFF. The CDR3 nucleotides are TGTGCCATCAGTTCAGACAGATCCGAAGCTTTCTTT.

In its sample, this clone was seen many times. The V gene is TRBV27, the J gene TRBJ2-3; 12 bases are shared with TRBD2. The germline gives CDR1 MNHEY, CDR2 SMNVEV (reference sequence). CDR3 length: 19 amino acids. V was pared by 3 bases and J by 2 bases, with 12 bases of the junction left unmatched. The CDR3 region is CASSFFGLAGGQDTDTQYF. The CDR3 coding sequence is TGTGCCAGCAGTTTCTTCGGGCTAGCGGGGGGGCAGGACACAGATACGCAGTATTTT.

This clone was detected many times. The CDR3 DNA sequence: TGTGCCAGTAGTAGGGGCGGCAGGGGGCGAGAGACCCAGTACTTC. Protein product: CASSRGGRGRETQYF. The rearrangement uses TRBV19 and TRBJ2-5; 8 bases fit TRBD1. The germline gives CDR1 LNHDA, CDR2 SQIVND (reference sequence). The CDR3 runs to 15 residues. The trim removed 4 bases at V and 4 bases at J, leaving 8 bases unmatched.

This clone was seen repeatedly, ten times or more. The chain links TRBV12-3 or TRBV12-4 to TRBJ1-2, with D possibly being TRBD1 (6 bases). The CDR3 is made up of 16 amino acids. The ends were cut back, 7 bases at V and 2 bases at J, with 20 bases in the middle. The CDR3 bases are TGTGCCAGCACCCTTAAAGGACAGCAGCGGAACTATGGCTACACCTTC. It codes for CASTLKGQQRNYGYTF.

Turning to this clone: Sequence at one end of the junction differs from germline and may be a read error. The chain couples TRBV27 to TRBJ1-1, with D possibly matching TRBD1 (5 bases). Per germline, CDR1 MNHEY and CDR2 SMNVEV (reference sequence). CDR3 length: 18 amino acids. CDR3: CANSLSMWAGELNTEAFF. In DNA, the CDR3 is TGTGCCAACAGTTTATCAATGTGGGCGGGGGAGCTGAACACTGAAGCTTTCTTT.

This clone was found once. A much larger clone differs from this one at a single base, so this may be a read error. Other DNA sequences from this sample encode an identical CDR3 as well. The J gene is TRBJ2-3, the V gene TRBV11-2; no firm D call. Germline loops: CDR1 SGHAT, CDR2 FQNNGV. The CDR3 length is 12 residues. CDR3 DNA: TGTGCCAGCAGCTTATTGTTAGATACTCAGTATTTT. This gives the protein CASSLLLDTQYF.

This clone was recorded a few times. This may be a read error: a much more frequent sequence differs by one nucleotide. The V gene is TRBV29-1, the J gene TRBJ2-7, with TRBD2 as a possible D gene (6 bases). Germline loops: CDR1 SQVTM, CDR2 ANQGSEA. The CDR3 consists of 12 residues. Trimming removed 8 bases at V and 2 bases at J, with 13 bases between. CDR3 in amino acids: CSSQEGTYEQYF. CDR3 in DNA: TGCAGCTCACAGGAGGGAACCTACGAGCAGTACTTC.

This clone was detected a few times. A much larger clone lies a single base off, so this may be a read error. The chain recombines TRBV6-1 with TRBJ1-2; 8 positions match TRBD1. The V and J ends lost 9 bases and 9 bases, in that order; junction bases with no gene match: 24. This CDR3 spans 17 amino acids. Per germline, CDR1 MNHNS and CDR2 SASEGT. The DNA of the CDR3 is TGTGCCAGTAGTTCATCGACGGGACAGGTCATGTGGGGTTGCTACACCTTC. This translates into CASSSSTGQVMWGCYTF.

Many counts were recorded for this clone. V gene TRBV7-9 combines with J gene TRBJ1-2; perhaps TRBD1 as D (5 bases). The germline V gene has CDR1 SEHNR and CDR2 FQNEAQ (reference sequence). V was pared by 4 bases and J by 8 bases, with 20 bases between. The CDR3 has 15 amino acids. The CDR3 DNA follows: TGTGCCAGCAGCTCCAGCTTGGTGCAGGGTAGGGGCTACACCTTC. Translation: CASSSSLVQGRGYTF. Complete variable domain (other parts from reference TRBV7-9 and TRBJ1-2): DTGVSQNPRHKITKRGQNVTFRCDPISEHNRLYWYRQTLGQGPEFLTYFQNEAQLEKSRLLSDRFSAERPKGSFSTLEIQRTEQGDSAMYLCASSSSLVQGRGYTFGSGTRLTVV.

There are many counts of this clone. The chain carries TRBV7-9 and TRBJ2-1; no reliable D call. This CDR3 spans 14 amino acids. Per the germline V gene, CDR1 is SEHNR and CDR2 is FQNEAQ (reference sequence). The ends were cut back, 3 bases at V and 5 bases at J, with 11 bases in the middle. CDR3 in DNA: TGTGCCAGCAGCTTCCAGAGTACTGACAATGAGCAGTTCTTC. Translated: CASSFQSTDNEQFF.